This paragraph covers one TCR beta chain sequence. What this receptor recognizes is not known. No per-base quality is available; no much larger clone lies one base away. The immunoSEQ Assay, a bias-controlled multiplex PCR, was used to amplify TCRbeta CDR3 regions from genomic DNA. As for the authors' bioinformatics: Nucleated cell counts per sample were estimated from amplification of reference gene primers within the assay. Sequence reads were collapsed and filtered to measure the absolute abundance of every unique TCRbeta CDR3 rearrangement. For each sample, productive Simpson clonality was calculated as the square root of Simpson's diversity index over productive rearrangements. In TCRdb, the immuneACCESS table is reduced to in-frame sequences with V and J assigned. These tables do not hold every clone; where another copy was compared, an unresolved V gene accounts for under half, and the others remain unexplained. V, J and clone size are those of that table, while D and trimming were read from the DNA. Present in this sample are around 270,000 clones, around 90% of which were seen just once. The top ten constitute over 3% of the sample.

Participants in the prospective study were enrolled through a virtual design, were aged 18 to 89 years, and lived in 20 to 30 United States geographic areas. In the prospective study, participants were assigned to cohorts based on the clinical history participants reported in a screening survey and a study questionnaire. Exposed participants had been in contact with someone with a PCR-confirmed or clinician-diagnosed COVID-19 case within 2 weeks of study entry. In the prospective study, whole blood, serum and a nasopharyngeal or oropharyngeal swab were collected from each participant by mobile phlebotomists. Participants in the prospective study had the option to provide additional blood draws and questionnaires over an approximately 2-month period. Before DNA extraction, blood samples from the prospective study were shipped at room temperature or frozen. The data were taken from a study of blood T cell repertoires in COVID-19 (dated by TCRdb to 2019 to 2021). For the wider study: Samples covering the acute and convalescent phases of COVID-19 were provided by collaborators in the United States, Italy and Spain. The material from the prospective study consisted of cDNA or gDNA derived from T cells, B-cell-depleted T cells, or PBMCs. The dataset comprised deeply sampled blood TCRbeta repertoires from subjects exposed to, actively infected with, or recovered from COVID-19. The repertoires were made available in a free public database intended to serve as a resource for research on the immune response to SARS-CoV-2. Samples came from the ongoing ImmuneRACE study (first 160 participants) plus 1,254 subjects from 6 global collaborators. A de-identified subject ID, COVID-19 status, age in years and sex were almost always included in the sample metadata. Where HLA class I and class II types were available, the types were taken from metadata supplied by the sample provider, not from assay-based typing.

Per the germline V gene, SGHTA is the CDR1 and FQGNSA is the CDR2. V was cut back by 1 base and J by 11 bases, leaving a gap of 17 bases between them. CDR3 length: 14 amino acids, cysteine to phenylalanine. The entry retains the CDR3 DNA only, 42 bases that are in frame from base 1. Beyond this particular receptor, the publication reports: The amount of clinical and demographic metadata varied by source and participant and was provided uncurated.

The TCR originated in a woman aged 40 to 50 who had been exposed to COVID-19. This chain is built from TRBV7-2 and TRBJ1-1; the D gene remains uncertain. Specimen: PBMCs or T cells enriched from blood (not recorded which). The encoded CDR3 is CASSLGGLPGGAFF. Here is the DNA: TGTGCCAGCAGCTTAGGAGGATTGCCTGGTGGTGCTTTCTTT.